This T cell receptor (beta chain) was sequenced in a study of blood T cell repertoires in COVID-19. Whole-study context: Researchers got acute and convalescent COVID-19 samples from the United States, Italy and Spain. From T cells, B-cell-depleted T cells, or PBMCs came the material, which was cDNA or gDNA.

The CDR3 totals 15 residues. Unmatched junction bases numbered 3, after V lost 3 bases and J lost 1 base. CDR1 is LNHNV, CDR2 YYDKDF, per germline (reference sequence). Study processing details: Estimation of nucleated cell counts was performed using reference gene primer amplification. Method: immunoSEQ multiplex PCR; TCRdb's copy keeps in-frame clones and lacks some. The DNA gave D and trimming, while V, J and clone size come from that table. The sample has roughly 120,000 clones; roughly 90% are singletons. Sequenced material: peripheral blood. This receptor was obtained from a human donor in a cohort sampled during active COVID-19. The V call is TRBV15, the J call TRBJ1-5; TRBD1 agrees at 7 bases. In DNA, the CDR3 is TGTGCCACCAGCAGGCTACAGGGGAGCAATCAGCCCCAGCATTTT. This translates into CATSRLQGSNQPQHF.